Each of the 8 T cell receptor beta chains below was sequenced from the same sample in a study of control samples from healthy donors and cancer patients. Profiled with immunoSEQ multiplex PCR; TCRdb holds only in-frame clones, not every one. The sample holds 90,000 or so clones, around 90% seen once. The sequencing sample was made of blood. The receptors were sampled from an older woman in good health.

The chain uses TRBV5-6 and TRBJ1-4, with D uncertain. The CDR3 sequence is 16 residues long. Germline values: CDR1 SGHDT, CDR2 YYEEEE. V lost 3 bases and J lost 7, with 19 bases in between. The CDR3 DNA reads TGTGCCAGCAGCTCCATTCGGACCCGCACCACTGAAAAACTGTTTTTT. Translation gives CASSSIRTRTTEKLFF.

J is TRBJ2-1 and V is TRBV5-1, with 9 bases matching TRBD2. CDR3 length: 17 amino acids. V lost 0 bases to trimming and J lost 3 bases; unmatched junction nucleotides: 7. CDR1 is SGHRS and CDR2 is YFSETQ in the germline V gene. For the CDR3, the DNA is TGCGCCAGCAGCTTGGTAGTAGCGGGAGATTTCTACAATGAGCAGTTCTTC. The encoded protein is CASSLVVAGDFYNEQFF.

In DNA, the CDR3 is TGTGCCAGTACCTATGGTGGAGATGAGCAGTTCTTC. Translating gives CASTYGGDEQFF. V is TRBV19 and J is TRBJ2-1; the D is unclear. This CDR3 is 12 amino acids long. The V end lost 7 bases, the J end lost 8 bases, and 12 bases lay between the germline ends. Germline assignment: CDR1 LNHDA and CDR2 SQIVND (reference sequence).

V is TRBV9 and J is TRBJ2-3; no definite D call. Germline CDR1 and CDR2: SGDLS and YYNGEE. Trimming left V 3 bases short and J 5 bases short, with 13 bases between. The CDR3 contains 14 residues. This chain's CDR3 is CASSGLGSKDTQYF. DNA for the CDR3: TGTGCCAGCAGCGGATTGGGGTCTAAAGATACGCAGTATTTT.

This chain uses TRBV5-1 with TRBJ2-2; 8 bases are a match to TRBD2. Germline CDR1 reads SGHRS; CDR2 reads YFSETQ. V trimming: 6 bases; J trimming: 2 bases; junction bases outside the gene matches: 12. This CDR3 has 17 residues. The CDR3 DNA follows: TGCGCCAGCAAAGCGGGGGTAGCGGTCCTCAACACCGGGGAGCTGTTTTTT. Encoded protein: CASKAGVAVLNTGELFF. The variable domain in full, completed from reference TRBV5-1 and TRBJ2-2, reads KAGVTQTPRYLIKTRGQQVTLSCSPISGHRSVSWYQQTPGQGLQFLFEYFSETQRNKGNFPGRFSGRQFSNSRSEMNVSTLELGDSALYLCASKAGVAVLNTGELFFGEGSRLTVL.

In DNA form, the CDR3 reads TGTGCCAGCAGCCCTGGGACAGGGGCGAACTACAATGAGCAGTTCTTC. Protein product: CASSPGTGANYNEQFF. This chain uses TRBV7-9 with TRBJ2-1, with 10 bases identical to TRBD1. Germline values: CDR1 SEHNR, CDR2 FQNEAQ (reference sequence). The CDR3 has 16 amino acids. Trimming cost V 5 bases and J 3 bases; bases outside gene matches: 7.

The V gene is TRBV19, the J gene TRBJ2-1; D perhaps matches TRBD2 (6 bases). V lost 3 bases, J lost 16 bases, and 16 bases lay in between. The CDR3 runs to 12 residues. Per the germline V gene, CDR1 is LNHDA and CDR2 is SQIVND (reference sequence). The CDR3 protein is CASSISGGKGFF. DNA for the CDR3: TGTGCCAGTAGTATCTCTGGCGGGAAAGGCTTCTTC.

CDR3 amino acids: CSARGPGELFF. CDR3 DNA: TGCAGTGCTCGGGGGCCGGGGGAGCTGTTTTTT. J is TRBJ2-2 and V is TRBV20-1, with D possibly called TRBD1 or TRBD2 (6 bases each). This CDR3 has 11 amino acids. V lost 5 bases, J lost 8 bases, and 9 bases lay in between. Looked up from germline, CDR1 is DFQATT and CDR2 is SNEGSKA (reference sequence).